This record covers a single T cell receptor (beta chain). The germline CDR1 and CDR2 sequences are DFQATT and SNEGSKA (reference sequence). Deletions cut 3 bases from V and 4 bases from J, with 7 bases between. The CDR3 spans 11 residues. The sample originates from a study of shared T cell receptors in the human thymus. Sequencing used immunoSEQ multiplex PCR; TCRdb keeps in-frame clones, though not all of them. The repertoire holds approximately 580,000 clones, with 75% to 80% as singletons. These data also featured in a second study, about human thymus T cells. As reported in that work: Donor material was obtained from healthy Finnish infants undergoing corrective surgery for congenital heart defects. Resected material from corrective heart surgery provided the thymus tissue analysed. It looked as if thymic and blood repertoires used V and J genes in a biased way.

The sequence derives from a boy under two years old with a congenital heart defect. The chain recombines TRBV20-1 with TRBJ2-7; unclear D gene. Sequencing used thymocytes. The CDR3 loop reads CSASLGYEQYF. The CDR3, as DNA: TGCAGTGCTAGCCTCGGTTACGAGCAGTACTTC.